This T cell receptor beta chain was identified during a study of blood T cell repertoires in COVID-19. Produced via immunoSEQ multiplex PCR; TCRdb's table is partial and in-frame only. The data show some 700,000 clones, 80% to 90% seen once. Germline values: CDR1 KGHDR, CDR2 SFDVKD. This CDR3 has 17 amino acids. With V trimmed by 3 bases and J by 4 bases, 7 bases remained unmatched. The sample was peripheral blood. This sequence originates from a woman younger than 30 with acute or convalescent COVID-19. This chain uses TRBV24-1 with TRBJ2-2; TRBD1 matches 10 bases. The CDR3 reads CATSDGDRGRGTGELFF. CDR3 nucleotides: TGTGCCACCAGTGATGGTGACAGGGGGCGAGGCACCGGGGAGCTGTTTTTT.